The clone carrying this T cell receptor (beta chain) was detected only once. No antigen is known for it. These data belong to a study of lymphopenia after photon versus proton radiotherapy. General study findings and limits: After lymphocyte nadir, photon-treated repertoires showed oligoclonal expansion, especially CD8+ Temra. Larger post-nadir TCR diversity loss correlated inversely with survival in deceased patients.

Repertoires were generated with immunoSEQ multiplex PCR, while TCRdb's copy carries only in-frame clones and drops some. The sample has approximately 30,000 clones; roughly four fifths are singletons. The ends were cut back, 4 bases at V and 7 bases at J, with 14 bases in the middle. There are 14 residues in the CDR3. The germline gives CDR1 SGDLS, CDR2 YYNGEE. This sequence was found in a man aged 50-60 years with gastric cancer. The sequences come from peripheral blood, collected from a patient treated with photon-based radiotherapy. This chain links TRBV9 with TRBJ2-2, with D uncertain. The CDR3 DNA reads TGTGCCAGCAGCACGTTCCCCGAAAGCGGGGAGCTGTTTTTT. This sequence encodes CASSTFPESGELFF.